The rows below give T cell receptor beta chains drawn from one sample of a study of PD-L1 blockade in urothelial cancer. Here immunoSEQ multiplex PCR was the method, and the copy in TCRdb shows in-frame clones only, minus some. Here the sample spans approximately 100,000 clones, around 82% being singletons. The sequenced sample was PBMCs, obtained around atezolizumab (anti-PD-L1) treatment. The receptors were gathered from a man aged 45 to 65 with urothelial cancer. Each CDR3 is given with its conserved first and last residue. D genes are given only for firm matches. Only some rows state a clone size, as once, few, many or a class for expanded clones.

17	.	TRBV5-1	TRBJ2-1	.	TGCGCCAGCAGCTTGGGGGACTCGGTTCGTCAAAACAATGAGCAGTTCTTC	CASSLGDSVRQNNEQFF
12	.	TRBV6-6	TRBJ1-6	.	TGTGCCAGCACAGACAGGTTATCACCCCTCCACTTT	CASTDRLSPLHF
16	TRBD2	TRBV9	TRBJ2-5	.	TGTGCCAGCAGCGCCGGAGGGACTAGCGGGAGAGAGACCCAGTACTTC	CASSAGGTSGRETQYF
15	TRBD2	TRBV4-1	TRBJ2-7	.	TGCGCCAGCAGCCACCTAGCGGGAGGCTCCTACGAGCAGTACTTC	CASSHLAGGSYEQYF
13	.	TRBV7-3	TRBJ1-1	few	TGTGCCAGCAGCGCCGGGACAAACACTGAAGCTTTCTTT	CASSAGTNTEAFF
14	TRBD1	TRBV9	TRBJ2-7	.	TGTGCCAGCAGCCACGGGACAGGCTCCTACGAGCAGTACTTC	CASSHGTGSYEQYF
17	TRBD1	TRBV5-4	TRBJ1-3	once	TGTGCCAGCAGCACTCGGACAGGTCAATATGCTGGAAACACCATATATTTT	CASSTRTGQYAGNTIYF
18	TRBD2	TRBV7-9	TRBJ2-2	.	TGTGCCAGCAGCTCCGTCCCCGGGACTAGCGGTAACACCGGGGAGCTGTTTTTT	CASSSVPGTSGNTGELFF
14	.	TRBV2	TRBJ2-1	.	TGTGCCAGCAGTGGGCAGGGGATATACAATGAGCAGTTCTTC	CASSGQGIYNEQFF
13	.	TRBV6-5	TRBJ1-1	.	TGTGCCAGCACCCAAGCAGGTTTCACTGAAGCTTTCTTT	CASTQAGFTEAFF
13	.	TRBV14	TRBJ1-3	.	TGTGCCAGCAGCCAAGCGTCGGGAAACACCATATATTTT	CASSQASGNTIYF